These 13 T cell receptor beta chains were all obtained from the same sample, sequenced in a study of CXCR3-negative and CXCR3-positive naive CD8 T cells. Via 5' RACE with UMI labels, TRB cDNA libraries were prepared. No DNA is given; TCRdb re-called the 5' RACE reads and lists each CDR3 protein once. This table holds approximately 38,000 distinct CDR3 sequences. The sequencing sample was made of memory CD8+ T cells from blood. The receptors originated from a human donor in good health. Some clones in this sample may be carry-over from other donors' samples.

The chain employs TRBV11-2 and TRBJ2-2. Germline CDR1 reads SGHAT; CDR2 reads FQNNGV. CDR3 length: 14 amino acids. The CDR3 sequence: CASSLGADTGELFF.

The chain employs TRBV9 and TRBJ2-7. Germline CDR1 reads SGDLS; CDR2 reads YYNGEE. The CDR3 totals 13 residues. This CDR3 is CASSVVGVDEQYF.

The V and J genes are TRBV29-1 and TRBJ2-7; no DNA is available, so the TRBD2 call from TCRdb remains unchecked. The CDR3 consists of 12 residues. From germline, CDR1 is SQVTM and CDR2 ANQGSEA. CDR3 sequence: CSFLDYTYEQYF.

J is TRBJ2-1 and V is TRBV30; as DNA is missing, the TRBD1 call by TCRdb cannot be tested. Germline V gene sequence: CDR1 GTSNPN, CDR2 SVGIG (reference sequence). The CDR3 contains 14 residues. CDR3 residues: CAWSGVSRDNEQFF.

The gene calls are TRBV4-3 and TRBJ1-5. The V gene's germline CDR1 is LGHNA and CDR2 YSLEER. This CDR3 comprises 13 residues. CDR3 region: CASSQDIGQPQHF.

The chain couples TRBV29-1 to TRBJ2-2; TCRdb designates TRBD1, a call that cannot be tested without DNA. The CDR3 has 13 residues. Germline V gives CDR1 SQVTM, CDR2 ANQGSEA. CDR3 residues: CSVENQGTGELFF.

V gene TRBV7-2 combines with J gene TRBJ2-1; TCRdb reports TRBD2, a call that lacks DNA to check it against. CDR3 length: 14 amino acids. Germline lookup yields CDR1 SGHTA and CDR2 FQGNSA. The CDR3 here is CASSPPSSYNEQFF.

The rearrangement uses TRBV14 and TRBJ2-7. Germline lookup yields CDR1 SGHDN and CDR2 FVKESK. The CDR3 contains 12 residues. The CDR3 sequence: CASSQDPHEQYF.

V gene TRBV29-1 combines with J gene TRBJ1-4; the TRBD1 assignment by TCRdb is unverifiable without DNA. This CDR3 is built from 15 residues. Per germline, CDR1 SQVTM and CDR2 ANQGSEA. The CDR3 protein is CSVEGDSSGGEKLFF.

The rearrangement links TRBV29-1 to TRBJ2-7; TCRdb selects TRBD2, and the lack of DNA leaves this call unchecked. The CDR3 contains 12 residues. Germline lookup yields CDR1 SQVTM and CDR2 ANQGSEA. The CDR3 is CSSRGASYEQYF.

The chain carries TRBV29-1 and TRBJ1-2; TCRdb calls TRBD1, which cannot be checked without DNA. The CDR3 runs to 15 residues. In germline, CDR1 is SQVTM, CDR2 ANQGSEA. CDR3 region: CSVDDYSRQTYGYTF. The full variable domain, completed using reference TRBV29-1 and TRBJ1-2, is SAVISQKPSRDICQRGTSLTIQCQVDSQVTMMFWYRQQPGQSLTLIATANQGSEATYESGFVIDKFPISRPNLTFSTLTVSNMSPEDSSIYLCSVDDYSRQTYGYTFGSGTRLTVV.

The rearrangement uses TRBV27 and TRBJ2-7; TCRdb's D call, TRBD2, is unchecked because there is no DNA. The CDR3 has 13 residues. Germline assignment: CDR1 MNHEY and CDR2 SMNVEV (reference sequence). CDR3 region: CASSLGSNYEQYF.

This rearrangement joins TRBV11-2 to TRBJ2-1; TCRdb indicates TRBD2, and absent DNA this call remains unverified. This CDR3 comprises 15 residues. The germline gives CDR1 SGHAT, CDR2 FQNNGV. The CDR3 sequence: CASSFTSGGGNEQFF.